The 18 T cell receptor beta chains below come from one sample, sequenced in a study of shared clonotypes between healthy human individuals. Some clones are missing from TCRdb's copy, which holds only in-frame ones; the method was immunoSEQ multiplex PCR. The sample lists some 2 million clones, about 94% occurring once. Naive-designated CD8 cells lacked CD45RO, were positively enriched for CCR7, and omitted terminally differentiated effector memory CD45RA+ cells. Material: naive CD8+ T cells sorted from blood. These receptors all stem from a man aged 18 to 29 in good health.

The chain couples TRBV10-2 to TRBJ2-1; no firm D call. V shed 3 bases and J shed 8 bases, with 11 bases lying between them. Per germline, CDR1 WSHSY and CDR2 SAAADI. This CDR3 contains 13 residues. The chain's CDR3 is CASSEFAKDEQFF. Here the CDR3 DNA reads TGCGCCAGCAGTGAATTCGCTAAAGATGAGCAGTTCTTC.

V gene TRBV7-9 combines with J gene TRBJ2-3, with TRBD2 matching 10 bases. The CDR3 has 17 residues. The J segment lost 3 bases and the V segment lost 6 bases, leaving 12 bases of the junction unmatched. Germline loops: CDR1 SEHNR, CDR2 FQNEAQ (reference sequence). The DNA for the CDR3 is TGTGCCAGCAGATTCGATAGCGGGGGGTTTATTACAGATACGCAGTATTTT. Protein: CASRFDSGGFITDTQYF.

This chain links TRBV7-9 with TRBJ1-1; 11 bases are shared with TRBD1. Germline CDR1 reads SEHNR; CDR2 reads FQNEAQ (reference sequence). V lost 2 bases to trimming and J lost 0 bases; unmatched junction nucleotides: 5. The length of the CDR3 is 17 residues. CDR3 in amino acids: CASSLRDRGLMNTEAFF. The CDR3 bases are TGTGCCAGCAGCTTAAGGGACAGGGGGTTAATGAACACTGAAGCTTTCTTT. Using reference TRBV7-9 and TRBJ1-1 for the parts outside the CDR3, the full variable domain is DTGVSQNPRHKITKRGQNVTFRCDPISEHNRLYWYRQTLGQGPEFLTYFQNEAQLEKSRLLSDRFSAERPKGSFSTLEIQRTEQGDSAMYLCASSLRDRGLMNTEAFFGQGTRLTVV.

The V and J genes are TRBV7-9 and TRBJ2-2; D ambiguous. The CDR3 runs to 14 residues. CDR1 is SEHNR, CDR2 FQNEAQ, per germline (reference sequence). Trimming removed 5 bases from V and 7 bases from J, with 14 bases in between. In DNA form, the CDR3 reads TGTGCCAGCAGCCCCCTAAAAGCAGGCGGGGAGCTGTTTTTT. Its protein is CASSPLKAGGELFF.

Note on this clone: Other nucleotide sequences in the sample specify the same CDR3. The V gene is TRBV7-9, the J gene TRBJ2-5, with D possibly matching TRBD2 (5 bases). Germline values: CDR1 SEHNR, CDR2 FQNEAQ (reference sequence). The ends were cut back, 1 base at V and 0 bases at J, with 6 bases in the middle. This CDR3 has 14 amino acids. DNA for the CDR3: TGTGCCAGCAGCTTAGTCGGGAACCAAGAGACCCAGTACTTC. Translated: CASSLVGNQETQYF.

The rearrangement uses TRBV25-1 and TRBJ2-5; tentative D call: TRBD2 (5 bases). V was trimmed by 4 bases and J by 7 bases, leaving 19 bases between them. This CDR3 is 15 amino acids long. CDR1 is MGHDK, CDR2 SYGVNS, per germline. The CDR3 region is CASSGKGKDRGTQYF. CDR3 DNA: TGTGCCAGCAGTGGAAAGGGCAAGGATCGGGGGACCCAGTACTTC.

As regards this clone: At one boundary the junction diverges from the germline segment, which might be a read error. The chain has TRBV7-7 and TRBJ2-7, with D possibly being TRBD1 (5 bases). The germline gives CDR1 SSHAT, CDR2 FNYEAQ (reference sequence). The CDR3 totals 14 residues. CDR3 nucleotide sequence: TGTGCTAGCAGCCAGGGCGACCGTGGATACGAGCAGTACTTC. It encodes CASSQGDRGYEQYF.

The V call is TRBV5-7, the J call TRBJ1-5; TRBD1 might be the D (5 bases). TRBV5-7 has ORF status, its function being uncertain. Trimming took 5 bases from V and 3 from J, leaving 18 bases between them. The CDR3 runs to 16 residues. The CDR3 region has the DNA TGTGCCAGCAGGGGGGTTTGGACGGAGGACAATCAGCCCCAGCATTTT. It specifies CASRGVWTEDNQPQHF.

This chain uses TRBV13 with TRBJ2-7, with 10 bases that match TRBD1. CDR3 length: 14 amino acids. Germline V lookup: CDR1 PRHDT, CDR2 FYEKMQ (reference sequence). J gave up 5 bases and V 5 bases, and 6 bases lay outside the gene matches. The CDR3 loop is CASSPDRGPHEQYF. The CDR3 DNA sequence: TGTGCCAGCAGCCCCGACAGGGGGCCTCACGAGCAGTACTTC. Full variable domain (outside the CDR3, taken from reference TRBV13 and TRBJ2-7): AAGVIQSPRHLIKEKRETATLKCYPIPRHDTVYWYQQGPGQDPQFLISFYEKMQSDKGSIPDRFSAQQFSDYHSELNMSSLELGDSALYFCASSPDRGPHEQYFGPGTRLTVT.

This chain connects TRBV2 to TRBJ1-6; D not resolved. V was clipped by 7 bases and J by 1 base, with 11 bases between them. This CDR3 region has 15 residues. The germline V gene has CDR1 SNHLY and CDR2 FYNNEI. As DNA, the CDR3 is TGTGCCAGCAATAGGCCGGGTTCCTATAATTCACCCCTCCACTTT. This sequence encodes CASNRPGSYNSPLHF. Using reference TRBV2 and TRBJ1-6 for the parts outside the CDR3, the full variable domain is EPEVTQTPSHQVTQMGQEVILRCVPISNHLYFYWYRQILGQKVEFLVSFYNNEISEKSEIFDDQFSVERPDGSNFTLKIRSTKLEDSAMYFCASNRPGSYNSPLHFGNGTRLTVT.

This clone has only one observation. V is TRBV19 and J is TRBJ2-7; D unclear. V was trimmed by 3 bases and J by 4 bases, leaving 7 bases between them. The CDR3 runs 12 residues. In germline, CDR1 is LNHDA, CDR2 SQIVND (reference sequence). The CDR3 DNA follows: TGTGCCAGTAGTATTGGAGAGTACGAGCAGTACTTC. Its protein is CASSIGEYEQYF.

This chain uses TRBV19 with TRBJ2-2; D unclear. There are 17 residues in the CDR3. V was shortened by 7 bases and J by 3 bases, with 21 bases between the two germline ends. Germline CDR1 reads LNHDA; CDR2 reads SQIVND (reference sequence). The CDR3 DNA sequence: TGTGCCAGTACAACGCTGGATACCTTACCCCACACCGGGGAGCTGTTTTTT. This translates into CASTTLDTLPHTGELFF.

This chain connects TRBV7-3 to TRBJ1-1, with D tentatively TRBD1 (6 bases). This CDR3 has 14 residues. Trimming took off 2 bases at V and 6 bases at J, with 13 bases between the two ends. The germline V gene encodes CDR1 SGHTA and CDR2 FQGTGA. The CDR3 DNA is TGTGCCAGCAGCTTAGGACAGCAGTATTCTGAAGCTTTCTTT. The encoded protein is CASSLGQQYSEAFF. The whole variable domain, remainder taken from reference TRBV7-3 and TRBJ1-1, is GAGVSQTPSNKVTEKGKYVELRCDPISGHTALYWYRQSLGQGPEFLIYFQGTGAADDSGLPNDRFFAVRPEGSVSTLKIQRTERGDSAVYLCASSLGQQYSEAFFGQGTRLTVV.

The rearrangement joins TRBV4-3 to TRBJ1-2; D uncertain. CDR1 and CDR2 (germline): LGHNA, YSLEER. Trimming shortened V by 1 base and J by 0 bases, and 9 bases separated the two germline ends. The CDR3 has 15 residues. CDR3 sequence (DNA): TGCGCCAGCAGCCAAGTTTACGGAGCTAACTATGGCTACACCTTC. Residues: CASSQVYGANYGYTF.

The CDR3 bases are TGTGCCAGCTCCGAGGGTTCGGACACTGAAGCTTTCTTT. This sequence encodes CASSEGSDTEAFF. This rearrangement joins TRBV27 to TRBJ1-1; no definite D call. CDR3 size: 13 residues. CDR1 is MNHEY and CDR2 is SMNVEV in the germline V gene (reference sequence). Trimming removed 8 bases from V and 3 bases from J, with 13 bases in between.

V usage is TRBV9 and J usage is TRBJ2-7; a possible D gene is TRBD1 (6 bases). The CDR3 sequence is 14 residues long. The germline CDR1 and CDR2 sequences are SGDLS and YYNGEE. The V and J ends lost 4 bases and 0 bases respectively, with 11 bases between them. CDR3 DNA sequence: TGTGCCAGCAGCCCATGGGACACCTCCTACGAGCAGTACTTC. Translated: CASSPWDTSYEQYF.

The DNA for the CDR3 is TGCGCCAGCAGCCGCGCCTTGAGCAGGGATTGGGACACAGATACGCAGTATTTT. This translates into CASSRALSRDWDTDTQYF. The rearrangement links TRBV4-1 to TRBJ2-3; D possibly corresponds to TRBD1 (5 bases). The germline V gene has CDR1 MGHRA and CDR2 YSYEKL. The length of the CDR3 is 18 residues. V was clipped by 4 bases and J by 2 bases, with 22 bases between them.

In this sample, this clone turned up once. The genes are TRBV5-5 and TRBJ2-5; D could derive from TRBD1 or TRBD2 (5 bases each). V lost 2 bases and J lost 4, with 12 bases in between. The CDR3 length is 14 residues. Germline lookup yields CDR1 SGHKS and CDR2 YYEKEE (reference sequence). CDR3 protein: CASSFEGMIETQYF. CDR3 in DNA: TGTGCCAGCAGCTTTGAGGGGATGATAGAGACCCAGTACTTC.